These 27 T cell receptor beta chains came from one sample sequenced in a study of PD-L1 blockade in urothelial cancer. Using immunoSEQ multiplex PCR, the repertoire was profiled, and TCRdb retains in-frame clones only, with some absent. Of 35,000 to 50,000 clones in the sample, around 89% were seen once. The sequenced sample was PBMCs, obtained around atezolizumab (anti-PD-L1) treatment. The receptors derive from a woman aged 55-70 years with urothelial cancer.

This clone was counted a few times. V is TRBV19 and J is TRBJ1-2; 7 bases align to TRBD1. J was trimmed by 5 bases and V by 6 bases; bases with no gene match: 6. This CDR3 comprises 13 residues. In germline, CDR1 is LNHDA, CDR2 SQIVND (reference sequence). CDR3 bases: TGTGCCAGTAGACCCGGGACAGAGTATGGCTACACCTTC. Protein product: CASRPGTEYGYTF.

The CDR3 protein is CASSSNQGGSNEKLFF. The CDR3 nucleotides are TGTGCCAGCAGCTCGAACCAGGGGGGCAGTAATGAAAAACTGTTTTTT. The chain is built from TRBV27 and TRBJ1-4; 7 bases match TRBD1. Germline loops: CDR1 MNHEY, CDR2 SMNVEV (reference sequence). V shed 6 bases, J shed 4 bases, and the junction held 11 bases outside the gene matches. This CDR3 comprises 16 residues.

The chain's CDR3 is CASSLASYYPPLHF. In nucleotides, the CDR3 is TGCGCCAGCAGCTTGGCTTCTTATTATCCACCCCTCCACTTT. V is TRBV5-1 and J is TRBJ1-6; D ambiguous. V was clipped by 0 bases and J by 11 bases, with 12 bases between them. Germline lookup yields CDR1 SGHRS and CDR2 YFSETQ. The CDR3 runs to 14 residues.

This sequence joins TRBV6-5 and TRBJ2-3, with D unresolved. The CDR3 is 15 residues long. Germline V gene sequence: CDR1 MNHEY, CDR2 SVGAGI. V was pared by 7 bases and J by 1 base, with 15 bases between. The DNA of the CDR3 is TGTGCCAGCACGCACAGTTTCCCTGGCACAGATACGCAGTATTTT. Translating it yields CASTHSFPGTDTQYF.

The CDR3 is CASRPTGRSGANVLTF. For the CDR3, the DNA is TGTGCCAGCAGACCCACAGGACGCTCTGGGGCCAACGTCCTGACTTTC. This chain connects TRBV27 to TRBJ2-6, with D perhaps matching TRBD1 (5 bases). The CDR3 extends over 16 amino acids. V was clipped by 6 bases and J by 0 bases, with 12 bases between them. Germline V gene lookup returns CDR1 MNHEY and CDR2 SMNVEV (reference sequence).

V usage is TRBV19 and J usage is TRBJ2-7, with a weak D call TRBD1 (5 bases). Deletions cut 8 bases from V and 2 bases from J, with 13 bases between. Germline V gene lookup returns CDR1 LNHDA and CDR2 SQIVND (reference sequence). The CDR3 length is 13 residues. The CDR3 bases are TGTGCCAGTTTGGACAACTGGACCTACGAGCAGTACTTC. Its protein product is CASLDNWTYEQYF.

The chain is built from TRBV18 and TRBJ2-6; 13 bases map to TRBD2. From germline, CDR1 is KGHSH and CDR2 LQKENI. Trimming at V came to 5 bases and at J to 0 bases, leaving 7 bases not matched to a gene. The CDR3 runs 19 residues. CDR3 region: CASSSGLAGVISGANVLTF. As DNA, the CDR3 is TGTGCCAGCTCATCAGGACTAGCGGGGGTTATCTCTGGGGCCAACGTCCTGACTTTC.

The chain employs TRBV11-3 and TRBJ2-3, with D unclear. The germline V gene encodes CDR1 SGHNT and CDR2 YENEEA. The CDR3 contains 18 residues. The V end lost 1 base, the J end lost 3 bases, and 20 bases lay between the germline ends. CDR3 sequence reads: CASSLVFSVNSFTDTQYF. The DNA for the CDR3 is TGTGCCAGCAGCTTAGTTTTCTCGGTCAATAGTTTTACAGATACGCAGTATTTT.

The chain combines TRBV7-8 with TRBJ2-7; 9 positions agree with TRBD2. This CDR3 contains 16 residues. The V segment lost 1 base and the J segment 0 bases; nucleotides outside the gene matches: 4. Germline V gene sequence: CDR1 SGHVS, CDR2 FQNEAQ. The CDR3 DNA reads TGTGCCAGCAGCTTAGTGTTTAGCGGGGGCTCCTACGAGCAGTACTTC. Protein sequence: CASSLVFSGGSYEQYF.

The rearrangement links TRBV7-2 to TRBJ2-1, with D perhaps matching TRBD1 (5 bases). This CDR3 is 13 amino acids long. Trimming stripped 5 bases from V and 9 bases from J, with 14 bases between. Germline V gene lookup returns CDR1 SGHTA and CDR2 FQGNSA. The CDR3 DNA reads as TGTGCCAGCAGCGAAGACAGTTTGGGTGAGCAGTTCTTC. It is translated as CASSEDSLGEQFF. Using reference TRBV7-2 and TRBJ2-1 for the parts outside the CDR3, the full variable domain is GAGVSQSPSNKVTEKGKDVELRCDPISGHTALYWYRQSLGQGLEFLIYFQGNSAPDKSGLPSDRFSAERTGGSVSTLTIQRTQQEDSAVYLCASSEDSLGEQFFGPGTRLTVL.

This clone qualifies as large (0.1 to 1%). The chain recombines TRBV9 with TRBJ2-3, with TRBD2 matching over 15 bases. Trimming at V came to 3 bases and at J to 3 bases, leaving 8 bases not matched to a gene. This CDR3 contains 18 residues. CDR1 is SGDLS, CDR2 YYNGEE, per germline. CDR3 in DNA: TGTGCCAGCAGCGCCACCTTGGGACTAGCGGGAGGTACAGATACGCAGTATTTT. The encoded protein is CASSATLGLAGGTDTQYF. Full variable domain (rest looked up from reference TRBV9 and TRBJ2-3): DSGVTQTPKHLITATGQRVTLRCSPRSGDLSVYWYQQSLDQGLQFLIQYYNGEERAKGNILERFSAQQFPDLHSELNLSSLELGDSALYFCASSATLGLAGGTDTQYFGPGTRLTVL.

V usage is TRBV7-8 and J usage is TRBJ1-1; 7 bases are a match to TRBD1. This CDR3 contains 14 residues. The germline V gene encodes CDR1 SGHVS and CDR2 FQNEAQ. Trimming took 6 bases from V and 9 from J; bases not matched to a gene: 13. The CDR3 region has the DNA TGTGCCAGCAGTAACCGGGACAGAAAGACCCAAGCTTTCTTT. Amino acids: CASSNRDRKTQAFF.

The genes are TRBV2 and TRBJ1-4; TRBD1 aligns across 7 bases. CDR1 and CDR2 from the germline V gene are SNHLY and FYNNEI. V lost 6 bases and J lost 8; bases outside the gene matches: 9. This CDR3 has 14 residues. CDR3 amino acids: CASSSDRDREKLFF. DNA for the CDR3: TGTGCCAGCAGCTCAGACAGGGATCGCGAAAAACTGTTTTTT.

V gene TRBV9 combines with J gene TRBJ2-2; D is ambiguous. Trimming shortened V by 0 bases and J by 7 bases, and 16 bases separated the two germline ends. The CDR3 covers 16 residues. Germline assignment: CDR1 SGDLS and CDR2 YYNGEE. CDR3 coding DNA: TGTGCCAGCAGCGTAGCTATAGATCCAGAGGTCGGGGAGCTGTTTTTT. It encodes CASSVAIDPEVGELFF.

The chain has TRBV15 and TRBJ2-2; D unresolved. CDR3 length equals 17 residues. The germline V and J ends were trimmed by 1 base and 0 bases, with 12 bases remaining between them. The germline V gene encodes CDR1 LNHNV and CDR2 YYDKDF (reference sequence). Here the CDR3 reads CATSRGLAVANTGELFF. As DNA, the CDR3 is TGTGCCACCAGCAGAGGGCTGGCTGTGGCGAACACCGGGGAGCTGTTTTTT. The full variable domain, with the rest looked up from reference TRBV15 and TRBJ2-2, is DAMVIQNPRYQVTQFGKPVTLSCSQTLNHNVMYWYQQKSSQAPKLLFHYYDKDFNNEADTPDNFQSRRPNTSFCFLDIRSPGLGDTAMYLCATSRGLAVANTGELFFGEGSRLTVL.

The rearrangement uses TRBV5-5 and TRBJ1-2; possible D gene TRBD1, 5 bases. Looked up from germline, CDR1 is SGHKS and CDR2 is YYEKEE (reference sequence). V shed 0 bases and J shed 6 bases, with 12 bases lying between them. This CDR3 has 14 amino acids. CDR3 DNA: TGTGCCAGCAGCTTGGGGTCCAGGGAGGATGGCTACACCTTC. Translating it yields CASSLGSREDGYTF. Together with reference TRBV5-5 and TRBJ1-2, the CDR3 gives the full variable domain: DAGVTQSPTHLIKTRGQQVTLRCSPISGHKSVSWYQQVLGQGPQFIFQYYEKEERGRGNFPDRFSARQFPNYSSELNVNALLLGDSALYLCASSLGSREDGYTFGSGTRLTVV.

The chain has TRBV6-4 and TRBJ2-4, with D tentatively TRBD1 (5 bases). Looked up from germline, CDR1 is MRHNA and CDR2 is SNTAGT. V was trimmed by 10 bases and J by 7 bases, leaving 23 bases between them. The CDR3 has 15 amino acids. CDR3 protein: CATLKQGDSVNIQYF. CDR3 DNA sequence: TGTGCCACCTTGAAGCAGGGCGATTCGGTCAACATTCAGTACTTC.

The chain links TRBV7-9 to TRBJ2-5; 8 nucleotides match TRBD2. CDR3 size: 17 residues. Unmatched junction bases numbered 14, after V lost 5 bases and J lost 3 bases. Germline CDR1 reads SEHNR; CDR2 reads FQNEAQ (reference sequence). The CDR3 sequence is CASSRGLASGYKETQYF. The CDR3 nucleotides read TGTGCCAGCAGCCGTGGATTGGCTAGCGGGTATAAAGAGACCCAGTACTTC.

The rearrangement uses TRBV7-6 and TRBJ2-2; D gene uncertain. The CDR3 consists of 13 residues. Trimming pared 5 bases from V and 5 bases from J, leaving 9 bases between. In germline, CDR1 is SGHVS, CDR2 FNYEAQ. The CDR3 nucleotides are TGTGCCAGCAGCCCCGCGGTTACCGGGGAGCTGTTTTTT. Amino acids: CASSPAVTGELFF.

The rearrangement uses TRBV2 and TRBJ2-7; 9 bases line up with TRBD2. CDR3 length: 13 residues. Germline V gene lookup returns CDR1 SNHLY and CDR2 FYNNEI. The V gene end was trimmed by 10 bases and the J gene end by 5 bases; junction bases not matched to a gene: 9. The CDR3 spells CATKSGGLDEQYF. For the CDR3, the DNA is TGTGCCACCAAAAGCGGGGGGTTAGACGAGCAGTACTTC.

This clone has a single count. The gene calls are TRBV6-1 and TRBJ1-5, with a tentative D call TRBD1 (5 bases). Germline CDR1 MNHNS, CDR2 SASEGT. The CDR3 is 14 amino acids. The V and J ends lost 10 bases and 4 bases respectively, with 17 bases between them. The CDR3 bases are TGTGCCACCCTCCCTGCACAGGTTAATCAGCCCCAGCATTTT. Its protein product is CATLPAQVNQPQHF.

The V gene is TRBV9, the J gene TRBJ2-3; D might be TRBD2 (7 bases). V was cut by 0 bases and J by 2 bases, with 13 bases left in between. From germline, CDR1 is SGDLS and CDR2 YYNGEE. CDR3 length: 16 amino acids. The CDR3 DNA reads as TGTGCCAGCAGCGTAGAGGCGGGGGCCCTCACAGATACGCAGTATTTT. Encoded protein: CASSVEAGALTDTQYF.

V is TRBV5-6 and J is TRBJ1-2; D possibly corresponds to TRBD1 (5 bases). The CDR3 consists of 13 residues. V lost 0 bases to trimming and J lost 5 bases, with 8 bases between them. CDR1 and CDR2 from the germline V gene are SGHDT and YYEEEE. The chain's CDR3 is CASSLEGAYGYTF. The CDR3, as DNA: TGTGCCAGCAGCTTGGAAGGGGCTTATGGCTACACCTTC.

CDR3 coding DNA: TGTGCCAGCAGCCAATCCGGGACAGGGTCCGGGGAGCTGTTTTTT. Its translation: CASSQSGTGSGELFF. The rearrangement links TRBV16 to TRBJ2-2, with 9 bases identical to TRBD1. Germline V gives CDR1 KGHSY, CDR2 FQNENV. The V segment lost 0 bases and the J segment 6 bases; nucleotides outside the gene matches: 2. The CDR3 consists of 15 residues.

The V gene is TRBV9, the J gene TRBJ2-4, with D perhaps matching TRBD2 (6 bases). Germline CDR1 reads SGDLS; CDR2 reads YYNGEE. The CDR3 is made up of 15 amino acids. Trimming took off 2 bases at V and 5 bases at J, with 14 bases between the two ends. The CDR3 coding sequence is TGTGCCAGCAGCGTTTCCCCAGGAGGGGAAAACATTCAGTACTTC. Translation: CASSVSPGGENIQYF.

The rearrangement uses TRBV28 and TRBJ1-2, with 7 bases lining up with TRBD1. Germline CDR1 and CDR2: MDHEN and SYDVKM. The V and J ends lost 4 bases and 5 bases, in that order; junction bases with no gene match: 7. The CDR3 loop spans 14 amino acids. The CDR3 loop is CASSSPTGTYGYTF. The CDR3 DNA reads as TGTGCCAGCAGTTCACCGACAGGGACTTATGGCTACACCTTC.

The chain recombines TRBV7-9 with TRBJ2-7; 9 nucleotides line up with TRBD2. CDR1 and CDR2 from the germline V gene are SEHNR and FQNEAQ (reference sequence). The J segment lost 1 base and the V segment lost 4 bases, leaving 14 bases of the junction unmatched. This CDR3 comprises 18 residues. CDR3 nucleotides: TGTGCCAGCAGCTCCTCGGCCGTTCGGCTAGCGGGATCCTACGAGCAGTACTTC. It encodes CASSSSAVRLAGSYEQYF.